This entry lists 21 T cell receptor beta chains sequenced from one sample in a study. TCRdb recomputed calls from the 5' RACE reads with MiXCR, one row per CDR3 protein. The repertoire consists of tens of thousands of distinct CDR3 sequences, with around 28% occurring once and the leading ten covering roughly 3%. The specimen sequenced was tumor-infiltrating memory CD4+ T cells sorted from the breast tumor. Noted subset: memory CD4+ T cells, CD4+CD45RO+CD25-. These TCRs come from a female donor with breast cancer.

This rearrangement joins TRBV5-4 to TRBJ2-1; tentatively, D is TRBD2 (7 bases). V shed 4 bases and J shed 4 bases, with 18 bases lying between them. Germline assignment: CDR1 SGHNT and CDR2 YYREEE (reference sequence). This CDR3 contains 16 residues. The CDR3 coding sequence is TGTGCCAGCAGCCTAGGGGGGGCTAGCGGTTACAATGAGCAGTTCTTC. Encoded protein: CASSLGGASGYNEQFF.

This chain uses TRBV7-6 with TRBJ2-7; 7 nucleotides line up with TRBD1. V dropped 3 bases and J dropped 3; count of bases not matched to a gene: 2. Per germline, CDR1 SGHVS and CDR2 FNYEAQ. The CDR3 loop spans 13 amino acids. CDR3 bases: TGTGCCAGCAGCTTCGACAGGGACTACGAGCAGTACTTC. This sequence encodes CASSFDRDYEQYF.

The chain carries TRBV2 and TRBJ1-2, with a weak D call TRBD1 (5 bases). V shed 6 bases and J shed 8 bases, with 19 bases lying between them. This CDR3 contains 14 residues. CDR1 and CDR2 from the germline V gene are SNHLY and FYNNEI. The CDR3 region is CASSPGPARDGYTF. For the CDR3, the DNA is TGTGCCAGCAGCCCGGGACCTGCCAGAGACGGCTACACCTTC.

The chain uses TRBV7-2 and TRBJ2-5; tentative D call: TRBD1 (6 bases). CDR1 and CDR2 (germline): SGHTA, FQGNSA. Trimming removed 1 base at V and 6 bases at J, with 15 bases between. The CDR3 contains 15 residues. The CDR3 nucleotides read TGTGCCAGCAGCTTAGGCGGCGGTGGGACAAAGACCCAGTACTTC. Protein product: CASSLGGGGTKTQYF.

The rearrangement uses TRBV12-3 or TRBV12-4 and TRBJ1-2; unclear D gene. The CDR3 is 12 residues long. The V end lost 4 bases, the J end lost 4 bases, and 7 bases lay between the germline ends. This chain's CDR3 is CASSSTAYGYTF. CDR3 coding DNA: TGTGCCAGCAGTTCGACCGCCTATGGCTACACCTTC.

The chain joins TRBV7-2 to TRBJ2-3, with 8 bases identical to TRBD2. Germline loops: CDR1 SGHTA, CDR2 FQGNSA. V lost 2 bases, J lost 1 base, and 8 bases stayed unmatched. The CDR3 totals 17 residues. The CDR3 is CASSLSPAGAGTDTQYF. CDR3 coding DNA: TGTGCCAGCAGCTTATCCCCAGCGGGAGCGGGCACAGATACGCAGTATTTT.

This sequence joins TRBV7-2 and TRBJ2-5; weak D call: TRBD1 (5 bases). Germline values: CDR1 SGHTA, CDR2 FQGNSA. Trimming removed 5 bases from V and 2 bases from J, with 12 bases in between. The CDR3 runs 14 residues. CDR3 sequence reads: CASSPMTAQETQYF. The CDR3 nucleotides read TGTGCCAGCAGCCCGATGACAGCTCAAGAGACCCAGTACTTC.

CDR3 DNA: TGTGCCAGCAGCTTCGACCGCACAGATACGCAGTATTTT. Amino acid sequence: CASSFDRTDTQYF. V usage is TRBV7-2 and J usage is TRBJ2-3; no firm D call. Germline V CDR1 and CDR2: SGHTA, FQGNSA. This CDR3 is 13 amino acids long. Trimming pared 3 bases from V and 1 base from J, leaving 5 bases between.

The sample holds many counts of this clonotype. V gene TRBV20-1 combines with J gene TRBJ1-5; D unclear. This CDR3 spans 14 amino acids. Germline CDR1 is DFQATT and CDR2 is SNEGSKA (reference sequence). Between the trimmed V and J ends, which lost 3 bases and 1 base, there was a span of 10 bases. CDR3 residues: CSASSGRSNQPQHF. For the CDR3, the DNA is TGCAGTGCTAGCTCGGGCCGGAGCAATCAGCCCCAGCATTTT.

V gene TRBV28 combines with J gene TRBJ1-2; D may be TRBD1 (6 bases). The germline V gene has CDR1 MDHEN and CDR2 SYDVKM. V lost 8 bases, J lost 0 bases, and 10 bases lay in between. The CDR3 spans 13 residues. The CDR3 region is CASRGQTNYGYTF. The CDR3 region has the DNA TGTGCCAGCCGGGGGCAGACTAACTATGGCTACACCTTC.

This clonotype was recorded at least ten times. The CDR3 protein is CSAARGIQTYEQYF. The DNA for the CDR3 is TGCAGTGCTGCGAGGGGCATCCAGACCTACGAGCAGTACTTC. The chain combines TRBV20-1 with TRBJ2-7, with D possibly called TRBD1 or TRBD2 (5 bases each). The CDR3 spans 14 residues. The V gene's germline CDR1 is DFQATT and CDR2 SNEGSKA (reference sequence). Trimming shortened V by 5 bases and J by 2 bases, and 16 bases separated the two germline ends.

The chain couples TRBV20-1 to TRBJ2-3, with D uncertain. Trimming took off 3 bases at V and 2 bases at J, with 12 bases between the two ends. Germline CDR1 reads DFQATT; CDR2 reads SNEGSKA (reference sequence). This CDR3 comprises 14 residues. The CDR3, as DNA: TGCAGTGCTAGTCCCCCAGGACCCACAGATACGCAGTATTTT. It translates to CSASPPGPTDTQYF.

This clonotype was found a few times. This chain links TRBV7-9 with TRBJ1-4; D is ambiguous. Germline V gene lookup returns CDR1 SEHNR and CDR2 FQNEAQ (reference sequence). The V gene lost 5 bases and the J gene lost 8 bases, with 12 bases spanning the gap. CDR3 length: 13 residues. The CDR3 spells CASSRGSKEKLFF. CDR3 in DNA: TGTGCCAGCAGCCGCGGAAGTAAGGAAAAACTGTTTTTT. Drawing the rest from reference TRBV7-9 and TRBJ1-4, the complete variable domain is DTGVSQNPRHKITKRGQNVTFRCDPISEHNRLYWYRQTLGQGPEFLTYFQNEAQLEKSRLLSDRFSAERPKGSFSTLEIQRTEQGDSAMYLCASSRGSKEKLFFGSGTQLSVL.

The rearrangement uses TRBV12-3 or TRBV12-4 and TRBJ1-6; D is perhaps TRBD1 (6 bases). CDR3 size: 14 residues. Trimming took off 3 bases at V and 6 bases at J, with 9 bases between the two ends. The CDR3 region is CASSFGTLNSPLHF. The CDR3 region has the DNA TGTGCCAGCAGTTTCGGGACACTTAATTCACCCCTCCACTTT.

In nucleotides, the CDR3 is TGTGCCAGCAGCTCGGGACGCGGGGAGCTGTTTTTT. It specifies CASSSGRGELFF. The chain joins TRBV11-3 to TRBJ2-2; D is tentatively TRBD1 or TRBD2 (5 bases each). Germline lookup yields CDR1 SGHNT and CDR2 YENEEA. Deletions cut 4 bases from V and 7 bases from J, with 7 bases between. The CDR3 totals 12 residues.

The chain carries TRBV6-5 and TRBJ1-3, with D unresolved. The CDR3 totals 11 residues. Germline CDR1 and CDR2: MNHEY and SVGAGI. This chain's CDR3 is CGTSSGNTIYF. CDR3 bases: TGTGGGACCAGCTCTGGAAACACCATATATTTT.

The sample holds many counts of this clonotype. V and J are TRBV11-2 and TRBJ2-7; the D is unclear. The ends were cut back, 1 base at V and 4 bases at J, with 5 bases in the middle. The CDR3 is 12 residues long. Germline V gene sequence: CDR1 SGHAT, CDR2 FQNNGV. The CDR3 loop reads CASSLVRYEQYF. The CDR3 DNA sequence: TGTGCCAGCAGCTTAGTCCGTTACGAGCAGTACTTC.

This sequence joins TRBV7-9 and TRBJ1-2; D gene ambiguous. Germline values: CDR1 SEHNR, CDR2 FQNEAQ (reference sequence). V lost 1 base and J 6 bases, leaving 15 bases between the germline ends. The CDR3 length is 15 residues. Written as DNA, the CDR3 is TGTGCCAGCAGCTTAGGTACAAGGAGGGCCAATGGCTACACCTTC. Amino acid sequence: CASSLGTRRANGYTF.

Only a few counts were recorded for this clonotype. The rearrangement uses TRBV20-1 and TRBJ2-1; 8 nucleotides line up with TRBD2. This CDR3 spans 13 amino acids. Germline V gene lookup returns CDR1 DFQATT and CDR2 SNEGSKA (reference sequence). V dropped 3 bases and J dropped 7; count of bases not matched to a gene: 5. CDR3 in amino acids: CSASGRALNEQFF. DNA for the CDR3: TGCAGTGCTAGCGGGAGGGCGTTGAATGAGCAGTTCTTC.

Turning to this clonotype: At one boundary the junction diverges from the germline segment, which might be a read error. The V call is TRBV7-3, the J call TRBJ2-1; either TRBD1 or TRBD2 may fit D (5 bases each). The V gene's germline CDR1 is SGHTA and CDR2 FQGTGA. The CDR3 covers 16 residues. CDR3 region: CASSLRGPVSCNEQFF. The CDR3 nucleotides are TGTGCCAGCAGCTTAAGGGGACCCGTCTCCTGCAATGAGCAGTTCTTC.

This chain joins TRBV15 and TRBJ2-7, with TRBD1 matching 8 bases. From germline, CDR1 is LNHNV and CDR2 YYDKDF (reference sequence). The V segment lost 0 bases and the J segment 6 bases; nucleotides outside the gene matches: 4. The length of the CDR3 is 14 residues. CDR3 DNA sequence: TGTGCCACCAGCAGAGATTTGGACAGGGTCGAGCAGTACTTC. Translating gives CATSRDLDRVEQYF.